One and the same sample provided the 2 T cell receptor beta chains below, sequenced in a study of CD8+CD57+ T cells in acquired aplastic anemia. Genomic DNA, the template, was used for profiling of the TCR beta VDJ and CDR3. Each CDR3 protein is one row after TCRdb ran MiXCR on the reads. The profile shows approximately 100,000 distinct CDR3 sequences, around 68% of them singletons. Only patients with CD8+CD57+ cell expansion on flow cytometry were chosen for sequencing. What was sequenced was sorted CD4+, CD8+, or CD8+CD57+ T cells (not recorded which) from PBMCs. The receptors derive from a human donor with aplastic anemia.

The chain is built from TRBV20-1 and TRBJ1-1; 7 bases match TRBD1. The CDR3 extends over 13 amino acids. V gave up 8 bases and J gave up 0 bases; unmatched junction bases: 6. Germline lookup yields CDR1 DFQATT and CDR2 SNEGSKA (reference sequence). DNA for the CDR3: TGCAGTTCGATAGACAGGGTGAACACTGAAGCTTTCTTT. The encoded protein is CSSIDRVNTEAFF.

This clonotype appeared many times. The rearrangement uses TRBV30 and TRBJ2-1; no clear D gene. Trimming cost V 2 bases and J 9 bases, with 11 bases left between them. The CDR3 loop spans 12 amino acids. Germline V gene sequence: CDR1 GTSNPN, CDR2 SVGIG (reference sequence). Here the CDR3 DNA reads TGTGCCTGGAGTAGGGCGATCGGTGAGCAGTTCTTC. It specifies CAWSRAIGEQFF. Variable domain in full (rest from reference TRBV30 and TRBJ2-1): SQTIHQWPATLVQPVGSPLSLECTVEGTSNPNLYWYRQAAGRGLQLLFYSVGIGQISSEVPQNLSASRPQDRQFILSSKKLLLSDSGFYLCAWSRAIGEQFFGPGTRLTVL.